A selection of T cell receptor beta chains follows, all from one sample in a study of Ad26.COV2.S vaccination and SARS-CoV-2 variants. Method: immunoSEQ multiplex PCR; TCRdb's copy keeps in-frame clones and lacks some. The table includes about 480,000 clones, 87% detected once. The sequences come from peripheral blood, collected in a trial of Ad26.COV2.S vaccine versus placebo. The receptors derive from a person aged 18 to 65 who received the Ad26.COV2.S COVID-19 vaccine or a placebo. Each CDR3 is given with its conserved first and last residue. Fields, in order: J gene, V gene, D gene, clone size, CDR3 DNA, CDR3 protein. D genes are given only for firm matches. The size entry is marked missing in some rows and otherwise reads once, few, many or a size class.

J gene: TRBJ1-3; V gene: TRBV15; D gene: TRBD1; clone size: few; CDR3 DNA: TGTGCCACCAGCAGCCCCAGGGGGGGTTACTCTGGAAACACCATATATTTT; CDR3 protein: CATSSPRGGYSGNTIYF
J gene: TRBJ2-5; V gene: TRBV7-8; D gene: TRBD2; clone size: once; CDR3 DNA: TGTGCCAGCAGCTTAGTAGGCGGGAGGCAAGAGACCCAGTACTTC; CDR3 protein: CASSLVGGRQETQYF
J gene: TRBJ1-1; V gene: TRBV2; D gene: NA; clone size: once; CDR3 DNA: TGTGCCAGCAGTGAAGCACGCCCAATAAATCCCACTGAAGCTTTCTTT; CDR3 protein: CASSEARPINPTEAFF
J gene: TRBJ1-1; V gene: TRBV7-2; D gene: NA; clone size: NA; CDR3 DNA: TGTGCCAGCAGCTTAGACATTAGGAGGCACACTGAAGCTTTCTTT; CDR3 protein: CASSLDIRRHTEAFF
J gene: TRBJ1-1; V gene: TRBV5-4; D gene: NA; clone size: NA; CDR3 DNA: TGTGCCAGCAGCTTGGGGATCATGAACACTGAAGCTTTCTTT; CDR3 protein: CASSLGIMNTEAFF
J gene: TRBJ2-1; V gene: TRBV7-2; D gene: NA; clone size: once; CDR3 DNA: TGTGCCAGCAGCCAAGGCATGGGGGCCTACAATGAGCAGTTCTTC; CDR3 protein: CASSQGMGAYNEQFF
J gene: TRBJ2-1; V gene: TRBV10-3; D gene: TRBD2; clone size: NA; CDR3 DNA: TGTGCCATCAGGGGGACTAAGGGTGAGCAGTTCTTC; CDR3 protein: CAIRGTKGEQFF
J gene: TRBJ2-7; V gene: TRBV28; D gene: TRBD1; clone size: NA; CDR3 DNA: TGTGCCAGCAGTATAGGGACAGGTGTCGCCTACGAGCAGTACTTC; CDR3 protein: CASSIGTGVAYEQYF
J gene: TRBJ2-4; V gene: TRBV7-2; D gene: TRBD1; clone size: NA; CDR3 DNA: TGTGCCAGCAGACCACGGGACAGGGGTAACATTCAGTACTTC; CDR3 protein: CASRPRDRGNIQYF
J gene: TRBJ2-3; V gene: TRBV6-2/TRBV6-3; D gene: NA; clone size: NA; CDR3 DNA: TGTGCCAGCAGTTTCGGGACCGACACAGATACGCAGTATTTT; CDR3 protein: CASSFGTDTDTQYF
J gene: TRBJ1-5; V gene: TRBV28; D gene: NA; clone size: NA; CDR3 DNA: TGTGCCAGCAGTCTCTCCGGGGCAATTGAGGATCAGCCCCAGCATTTT; CDR3 protein: CASSLSGAIEDQPQHF
J gene: TRBJ1-2; V gene: TRBV7-2; D gene: NA; clone size: NA; CDR3 DNA: TGTGCCAGCAGCTCTCCAATAAACTATGGCTACACCTTC; CDR3 protein: CASSSPINYGYTF
J gene: TRBJ2-2; V gene: TRBV5-1; D gene: NA; clone size: NA; CDR3 DNA: TGCGCCAGCAGCGCGGGACATGACATGGTGGAGCTGTTTTTT; CDR3 protein: CASSAGHDMVELFF
J gene: TRBJ2-1; V gene: TRBV4-2; D gene: TRBD2; clone size: once; CDR3 DNA: TGTGCCAGCAGTCACCGCCCCCTAGCGGAGAAAAACAATGAGCAGTTCTTC; CDR3 protein: CASSHRPLAEKNNEQFF
J gene: TRBJ2-7; V gene: TRBV5-1; D gene: NA; clone size: few; CDR3 DNA: TGCGCCAGCAGCCTGAGGGGGAGTCTTTACGAGCAGTACTTC; CDR3 protein: CASSLRGSLYEQYF
J gene: TRBJ1-4; V gene: TRBV6-5; D gene: NA; clone size: NA; CDR3 DNA: TGTGCCAGCAGTCGAGGGACTGAAAAACTGTTTTTT; CDR3 protein: CASSRGTEKLFF